These 13 T cell receptor beta chains came from one sample sequenced in a study of blood T cell repertoires in COVID-19. Libraries were prepared by immunoSEQ multiplex PCR; TCRdb keeps only in-frame clonotypes and omits some of them. The sample records about 300,000 clones, under 90% being singletons. Sequenced material: peripheral blood. The receptor source for this set is a woman in her 30s with COVID-19, enrolled during active disease.

This clone has more than one count but fewer than ten. The chain combines TRBV7-2 with TRBJ1-1; 10 positions agree with TRBD1. Germline-derived CDR1 and CDR2 are SGHTA and FQGNSA. Germline trimming cut 5 bases from V and 5 bases from J; bases unmatched to any gene: 14. The CDR3 has 17 residues. The CDR3 DNA reads TGTGCCAGCAGCCCCGGACAGGGGGTCGTAAGAGGGACTGAAGCTTTCTTT. This sequence encodes CASSPGQGVVRGTEAFF.

J is TRBJ1-1 and V is TRBV9; D is perhaps TRBD1 (5 bases). CDR3 size: 13 residues. The V gene's germline CDR1 is SGDLS and CDR2 YYNGEE. Trimming removed 0 bases at V and 7 bases at J, with 10 bases between. This CDR3 reads CASSVDWGDEAFF. The CDR3 DNA reads TGTGCCAGCAGCGTAGATTGGGGGGATGAAGCTTTCTTT.

The chain links TRBV6-6 to TRBJ1-5; the match to TRBD1 covers 8 bases. Germline V gene data show CDR1 as MNHNY and CDR2 as SVGAGI (reference sequence). J was trimmed by 4 bases and V by 6 bases; bases with no gene match: 2. This CDR3 spans 13 amino acids. CDR3 region: CASSWTGNQPQHF. The CDR3 DNA reads as TGTGCCAGCAGCTGGACAGGGAATCAGCCCCAGCATTTT.

This rearrangement joins TRBV19 to TRBJ1-2; D unresolved. The CDR3 contains 14 residues. V was shortened by 3 bases and J by 5 bases, with 13 bases between the two germline ends. Germline CDR1 LNHDA, CDR2 SQIVND (reference sequence). The CDR3 loop is CASSISSTLYGYTF. The CDR3 DNA reads TGTGCCAGTAGTATCTCCAGCACACTATATGGCTACACCTTC.

This clone was detected only a few times. The chain is built from TRBV10-3 and TRBJ1-5; unclear D gene. The V end was cut by 6 bases, the J end by 5 bases, with 11 bases between. Germline values: CDR1 ENHRY, CDR2 SYGVKD. The CDR3 spans 13 residues. The CDR3 DNA sequence: TGTGCCATCAGACAATTTGGAGATCAGCCCCAGCATTTT. Protein product: CAIRQFGDQPQHF.

V gene TRBV6-6 combines with J gene TRBJ2-3, with 9 bases that match TRBD2. The CDR3 runs to 17 residues. The junction had 10 bases not matched to a gene; V was cut back by 5 bases and J by 1 base. Germline assignment: CDR1 MNHNY and CDR2 SVGAGI (reference sequence). CDR3 bases: TGTGCCAGCAGTCCCCTTTTCAGCGGGGGGCGCACAGATACGCAGTATTTT. The encoded protein is CASSPLFSGGRTDTQYF.

The chain carries TRBV4-3 and TRBJ1-1; D is unclear. This CDR3 contains 15 residues. Per germline, CDR1 LGHNA and CDR2 YSLEER. V was trimmed by 0 bases and J by 2 bases, leaving 10 bases between them. The CDR3 loop is CASSQDLTVNTEAFF. The CDR3, as DNA: TGCGCCAGCAGCCAAGATTTAACAGTAAACACTGAAGCTTTCTTT.

The chain joins TRBV5-8 to TRBJ2-3, with 7 positions matching TRBD1. The germline gives CDR1 SGHTS, CDR2 YDEGEE. Trimming took 7 bases from V and 6 from J; bases not matched to a gene: 8. The CDR3 sequence is 13 residues long. The DNA for the CDR3 is TGTGCCAGCGGGAGCAGGGGGTTGGATACGCAGTATTTT. It is translated as CASGSRGLDTQYF.

This clone was observed a few times. The V call is TRBV4-1, the J call TRBJ2-2; D might be TRBD1 (6 bases). Trimming removed 4 bases at V and 3 bases at J, with 18 bases between. Germline CDR1 is MGHRA and CDR2 is YSYEKL. The CDR3 consists of 17 residues. CDR3 sequence (DNA): TGCGCCAGCAGCCCCGTTCAGTGGGGGCTACACACCGGGGAGCTGTTTTTT. Residues: CASSPVQWGLHTGELFF.

The rearrangement links TRBV19 to TRBJ1-2; TRBD1 aligns across 7 bases. This CDR3 has 16 residues. In germline, CDR1 is LNHDA, CDR2 SQIVND (reference sequence). The J segment lost 5 bases and the V segment lost 7 bases, leaving 16 bases of the junction unmatched. The CDR3 is CASKKGLDRELYGYTF. CDR3 in DNA: TGTGCCAGTAAAAAGGGATTAGACAGGGAATTATATGGCTACACCTTC. The full variable domain, with the rest looked up from reference TRBV19 and TRBJ1-2, is DGGITQSPKYLFRKEGQNVTLSCEQNLNHDAMYWYRQDPGQGLRLIYYSQIVNDFQKGDIAEGYSVSREKKESFPLTVTSAQKNPTAFYLCASKKGLDRELYGYTFGSGTRLTVV.

A note on this clone: Other DNA sequences of this sample code for an identical CDR3. V is TRBV5-1 and J is TRBJ1-2; D perhaps matches TRBD1 (6 bases). Germline lookup yields CDR1 SGHRS and CDR2 YFSETQ. Deletions cut 2 bases from V and 4 bases from J, with 9 bases between. The CDR3 has 13 residues. The CDR3 region has the DNA TGCGCCAGCAGCTTACAGGACAGCTATGGCTACACCTTC. Its translation: CASSLQDSYGYTF.

This chain connects TRBV5-1 to TRBJ1-2, with D unresolved. Germline loops: CDR1 SGHRS, CDR2 YFSETQ. The CDR3 extends over 12 amino acids. V dropped 3 bases and J dropped 5 bases, with 8 bases sitting between them. CDR3 amino acids: CASSSGRYGYTF. In DNA, the CDR3 is TGCGCCAGCAGCTCGGGAAGATATGGCTACACCTTC.

The chain employs TRBV5-5 and TRBJ2-3; 7 bases are a match to TRBD1. The V and J ends lost 1 base and 0 bases, in that order; junction bases with no gene match: 8. The germline V gene has CDR1 SGHKS and CDR2 YYEKEE (reference sequence). This CDR3 region has 17 residues. For the CDR3, the DNA is TGTGCCAGCAGCTTGACCGGGACAGCTGGTAGCACAGATACGCAGTATTTT. Residues: CASSLTGTAGSTDTQYF.